Reported below is one TCR beta chain. The entry originates in a study of control samples from healthy donors and cancer patients. The CDR3 is made up of 16 amino acids. Germline loops: CDR1 SGHDT, CDR2 YYEEEE. V dropped 4 bases and J dropped 0 bases, with 14 bases sitting between them. Some clones are missing from TCRdb's copy, which holds only in-frame ones; the method was immunoSEQ multiplex PCR. The sample has roughly 100,000 clones, about four fifths seen once; the top ten hold around 14%. The V gene is TRBV5-6, the J gene TRBJ2-4, with D maybe TRBD2 (5 bases). Source material: blood. The clonotype originates from a woman between 45 and 65 years old in good health. The CDR3 bases are TGTGCCAGCAGCCCCCCCGGGAATTCAGCCAAAAACATTCAGTACTTC. This sequence encodes CASSPPGNSAKNIQYF.